This T cell receptor beta chain was recorded in a study of neurological immune-mediated disorders. Study results and limitations: Multiple sclerosis patients had less TCR clonal expansion than even healthy controls, unlike HTLV-1-associated myelopathy.

This clonotype appeared many times. The antigen remains undetermined. The V end was cut by 0 bases, the J end by 3 bases, with 10 bases between. The CDR3 is 14 amino acids. Germline assignment: CDR1 SGHRS and CDR2 YFSETQ. The cDNA was synthesized by means of template-switch 5'RACE, which was carried out with 10-nucleotide random UMIs. TCRdb reprocessed the 5' RACE reads via MiXCR and lists one record per CDR3 protein. The sample has some 37,000 distinct CDR3 sequences; about 14% are singletons. The material sequenced was PBMCs. The clonotype originates from a woman in her forties or fifties with HTLV-1-associated myelopathy (HAM/TSP). This chain joins TRBV5-1 and TRBJ2-7; D uncertain. The CDR3, as DNA: TGCGCCAGCAGCTTGGATCTCCGAGACTACGAGCAGTACTTC. Protein product: CASSLDLRDYEQYF.